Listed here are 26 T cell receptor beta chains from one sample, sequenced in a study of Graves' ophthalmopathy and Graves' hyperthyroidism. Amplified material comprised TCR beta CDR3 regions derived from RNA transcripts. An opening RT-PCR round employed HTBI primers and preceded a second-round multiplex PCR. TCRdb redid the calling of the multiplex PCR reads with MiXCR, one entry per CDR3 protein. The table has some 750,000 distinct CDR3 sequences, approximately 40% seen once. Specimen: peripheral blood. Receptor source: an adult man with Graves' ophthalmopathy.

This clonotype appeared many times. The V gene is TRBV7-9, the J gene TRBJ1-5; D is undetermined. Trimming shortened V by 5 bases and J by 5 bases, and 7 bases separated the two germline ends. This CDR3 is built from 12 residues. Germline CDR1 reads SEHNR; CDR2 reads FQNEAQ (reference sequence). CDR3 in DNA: TGTGCCAGCAGCCCGCCATATCAGCCCCAGCATTTT. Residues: CASSPPYQPQHF.

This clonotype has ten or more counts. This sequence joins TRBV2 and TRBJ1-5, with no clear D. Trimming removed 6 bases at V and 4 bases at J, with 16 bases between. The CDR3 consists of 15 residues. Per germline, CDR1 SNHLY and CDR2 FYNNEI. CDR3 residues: CASRVLVVWNQPQHF. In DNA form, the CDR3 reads TGTGCCAGCAGGGTGTTAGTGGTTTGGAATCAGCCCCAGCATTTT.

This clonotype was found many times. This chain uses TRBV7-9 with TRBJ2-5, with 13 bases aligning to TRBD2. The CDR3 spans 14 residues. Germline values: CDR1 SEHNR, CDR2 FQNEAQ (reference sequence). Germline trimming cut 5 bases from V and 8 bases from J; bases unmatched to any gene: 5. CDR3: CASSARTSGGTQYF. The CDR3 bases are TGTGCCAGCAGCGCACGGACTAGCGGGGGCACCCAGTACTTC.

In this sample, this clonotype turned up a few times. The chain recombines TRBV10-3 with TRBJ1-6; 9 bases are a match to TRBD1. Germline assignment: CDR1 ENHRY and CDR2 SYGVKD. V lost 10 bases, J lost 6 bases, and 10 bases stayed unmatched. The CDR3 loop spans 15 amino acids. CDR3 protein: CASSEQGQGNSPLHF. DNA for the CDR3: TGTGCCAGCAGCGAACAGGGACAGGGTAATTCACCCCTCCACTTT.

CDR3 coding DNA: TGTGCCAGCAGGGCTACTATGACTCGTGTGAACACTGAAGCTTTCTTT. Its translation is CASRATMTRVNTEAFF. The rearrangement uses TRBV2 and TRBJ1-1; no firm D call. The V gene lost 6 bases and the J gene lost 0 bases, with 17 bases spanning the gap. CDR1 is SNHLY and CDR2 is FYNNEI in the germline V gene. The CDR3 is made up of 16 amino acids.

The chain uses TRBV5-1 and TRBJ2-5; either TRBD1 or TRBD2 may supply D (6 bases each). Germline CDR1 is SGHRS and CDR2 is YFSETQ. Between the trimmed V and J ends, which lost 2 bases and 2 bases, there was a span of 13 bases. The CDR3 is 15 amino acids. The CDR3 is CASSFLQGGQETQYF. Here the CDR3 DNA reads TGCGCCAGCAGCTTCTTACAGGGAGGACAAGAGACCCAGTACTTC.

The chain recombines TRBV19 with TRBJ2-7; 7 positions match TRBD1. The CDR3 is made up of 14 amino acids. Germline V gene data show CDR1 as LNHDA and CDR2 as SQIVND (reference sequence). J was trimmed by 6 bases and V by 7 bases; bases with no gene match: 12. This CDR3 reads CASKTGTAGIEQYF. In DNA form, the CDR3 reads TGTGCCAGTAAAACCGGGACAGCTGGGATCGAGCAGTACTTC. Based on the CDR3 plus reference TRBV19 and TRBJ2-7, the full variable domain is DGGITQSPKYLFRKEGQNVTLSCEQNLNHDAMYWYRQDPGQGLRLIYYSQIVNDFQKGDIAEGYSVSREKKESFPLTVTSAQKNPTAFYLCASKTGTAGIEQYFGPGTRLTVT.

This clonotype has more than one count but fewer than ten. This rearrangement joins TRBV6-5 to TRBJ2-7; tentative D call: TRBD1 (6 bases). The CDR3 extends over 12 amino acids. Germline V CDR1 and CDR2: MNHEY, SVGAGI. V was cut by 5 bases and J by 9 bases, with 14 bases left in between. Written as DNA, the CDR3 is TGTGCCAGCAGTACCGGGACACTAGGGCAGTACTTC. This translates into CASSTGTLGQYF.

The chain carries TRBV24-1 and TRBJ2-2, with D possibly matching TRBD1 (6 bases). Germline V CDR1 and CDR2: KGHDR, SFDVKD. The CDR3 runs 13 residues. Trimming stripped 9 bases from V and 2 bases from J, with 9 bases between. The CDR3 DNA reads TGTGCCACCGGACAGTTAAACACCGGGGAGCTGTTTTTT. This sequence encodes CATGQLNTGELFF.

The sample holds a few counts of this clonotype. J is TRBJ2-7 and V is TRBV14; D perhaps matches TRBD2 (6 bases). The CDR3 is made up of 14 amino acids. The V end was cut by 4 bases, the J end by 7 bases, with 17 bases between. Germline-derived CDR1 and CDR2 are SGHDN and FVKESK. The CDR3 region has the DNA TGTGCCAGCAGCCCGCGGGACCCGAGAAGGGAGCAGTACTTC. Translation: CASSPRDPRREQYF.

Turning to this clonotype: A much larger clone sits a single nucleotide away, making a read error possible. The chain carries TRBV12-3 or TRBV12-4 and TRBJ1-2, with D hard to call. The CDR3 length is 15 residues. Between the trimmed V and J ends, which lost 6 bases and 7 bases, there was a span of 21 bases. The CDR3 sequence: CASSLGRVRERGYTF. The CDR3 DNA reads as TGTGCCAGCAGCCTTGGACGGGTGAGGGAACGTGGCTACACCTTC.

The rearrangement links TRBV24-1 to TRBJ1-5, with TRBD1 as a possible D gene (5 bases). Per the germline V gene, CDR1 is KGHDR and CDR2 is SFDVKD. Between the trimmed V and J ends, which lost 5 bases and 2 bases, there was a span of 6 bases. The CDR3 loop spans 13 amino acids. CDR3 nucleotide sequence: TGTGCCACCAGTGCCAGGGGCAATCAGCCCCAGCATTTT. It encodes CATSARGNQPQHF.

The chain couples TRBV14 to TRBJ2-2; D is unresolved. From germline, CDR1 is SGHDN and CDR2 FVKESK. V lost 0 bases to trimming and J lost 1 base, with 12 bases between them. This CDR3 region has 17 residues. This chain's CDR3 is CASSQERFYGNTGELFF. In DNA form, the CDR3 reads TGTGCCAGCAGCCAAGAGAGGTTTTACGGGAACACCGGGGAGCTGTTTTTT.

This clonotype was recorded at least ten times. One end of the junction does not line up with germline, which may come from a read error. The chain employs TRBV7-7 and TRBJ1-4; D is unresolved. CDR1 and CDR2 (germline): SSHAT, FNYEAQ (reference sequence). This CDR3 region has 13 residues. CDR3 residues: CASSTGSNEKLFF. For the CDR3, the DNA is TGTGCTAGCAGTACCGGATCTAATGAAAAACTGTTTTTT.

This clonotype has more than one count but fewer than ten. DNA of the CDR3: TGTGCCAGCAGCGGAAGGACAGTCAACGAGCAGTACTTC. This gives the protein CASSGRTVNEQYF. The chain has TRBV7-6 and TRBJ2-7; D perhaps matches TRBD1 (6 bases). Looked up from germline, CDR1 is SGHVS and CDR2 is FNYEAQ. The CDR3 is 13 residues long. The V gene lost 5 bases and the J gene lost 5 bases, with 13 bases spanning the gap.

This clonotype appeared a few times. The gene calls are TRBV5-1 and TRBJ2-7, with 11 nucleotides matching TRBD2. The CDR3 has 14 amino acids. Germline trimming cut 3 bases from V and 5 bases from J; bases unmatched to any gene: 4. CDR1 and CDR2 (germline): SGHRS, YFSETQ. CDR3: CASSYSGRANEQYF. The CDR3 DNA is TGCGCCAGCAGCTATAGCGGGAGGGCGAACGAGCAGTACTTC.

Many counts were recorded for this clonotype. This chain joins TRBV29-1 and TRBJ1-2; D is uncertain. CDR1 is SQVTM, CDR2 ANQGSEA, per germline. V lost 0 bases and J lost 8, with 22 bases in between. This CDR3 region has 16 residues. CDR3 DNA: TGCAGCGTTGAAGATTCTCGGGGTTGGGCTAGTGTGGGCTACACCTTC. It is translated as CSVEDSRGWASVGYTF.

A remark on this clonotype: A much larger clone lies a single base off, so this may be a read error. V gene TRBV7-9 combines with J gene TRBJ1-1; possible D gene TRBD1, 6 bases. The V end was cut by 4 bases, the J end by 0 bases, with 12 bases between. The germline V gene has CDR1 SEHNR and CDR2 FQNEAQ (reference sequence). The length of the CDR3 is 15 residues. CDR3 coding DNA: TGTGCCAGCAGCTCCGGACAGCCTGTGAACACTGAAGCTTTCTTT. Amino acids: CASSSGQPVNTEAFF.

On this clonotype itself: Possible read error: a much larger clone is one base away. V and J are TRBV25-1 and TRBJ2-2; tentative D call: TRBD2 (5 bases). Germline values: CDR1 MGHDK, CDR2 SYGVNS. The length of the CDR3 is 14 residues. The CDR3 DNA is TGTGCCAGCAGCCACCCCACGGGTTCCGGGGAGCTGTCTTTT. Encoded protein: CASSHPTGSGELSF.

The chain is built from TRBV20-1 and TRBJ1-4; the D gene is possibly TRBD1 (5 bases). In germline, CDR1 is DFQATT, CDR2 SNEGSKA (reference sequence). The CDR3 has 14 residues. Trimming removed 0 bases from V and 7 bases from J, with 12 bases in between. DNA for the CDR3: TGCAGTGCTAGAGATTTCCAGGGTGGTGAAAAACTGTTTTTT. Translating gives CSARDFQGGEKLFF.

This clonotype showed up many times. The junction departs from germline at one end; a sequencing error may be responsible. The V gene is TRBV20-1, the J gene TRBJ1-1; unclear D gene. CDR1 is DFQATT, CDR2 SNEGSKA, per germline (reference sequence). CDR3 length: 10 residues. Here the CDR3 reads CSASYGREVF. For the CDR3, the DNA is TGCAGTGCTAGTTATGGTAGGGAAGTCTTT.

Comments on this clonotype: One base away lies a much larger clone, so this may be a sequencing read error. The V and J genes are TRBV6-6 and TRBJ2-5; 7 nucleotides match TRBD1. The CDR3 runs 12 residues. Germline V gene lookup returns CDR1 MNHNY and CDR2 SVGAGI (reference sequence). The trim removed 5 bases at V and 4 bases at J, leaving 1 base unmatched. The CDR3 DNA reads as TGTGCCAGCAGTGACAGGGTAGAGACCCAGTACTTC. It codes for CASSDRVETQYF.

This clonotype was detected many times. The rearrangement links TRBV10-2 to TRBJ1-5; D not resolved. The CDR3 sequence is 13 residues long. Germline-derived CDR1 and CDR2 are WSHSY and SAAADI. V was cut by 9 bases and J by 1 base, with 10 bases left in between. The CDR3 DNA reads TGCGCCAGTAAACAGACGAGCAATCAGCCCCAGCATTTT. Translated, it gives CASKQTSNQPQHF.

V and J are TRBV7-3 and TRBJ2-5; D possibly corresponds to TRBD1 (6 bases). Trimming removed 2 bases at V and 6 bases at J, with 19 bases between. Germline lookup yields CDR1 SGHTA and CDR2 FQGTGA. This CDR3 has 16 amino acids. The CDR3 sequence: CASSLFGPGVRQTQYF. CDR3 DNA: TGTGCCAGCAGCTTATTTGGGCCAGGGGTCCGCCAGACCCAGTACTTC.

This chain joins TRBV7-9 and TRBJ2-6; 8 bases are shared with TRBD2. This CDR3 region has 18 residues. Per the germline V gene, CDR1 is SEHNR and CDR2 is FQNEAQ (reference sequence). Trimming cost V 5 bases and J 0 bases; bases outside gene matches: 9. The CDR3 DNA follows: TGTGCCAGCAGCCCAGGGTTCAGCGGGAGCTCTGGGGCCAACGTCCTGACTTTC. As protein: CASSPGFSGSSGANVLTF.

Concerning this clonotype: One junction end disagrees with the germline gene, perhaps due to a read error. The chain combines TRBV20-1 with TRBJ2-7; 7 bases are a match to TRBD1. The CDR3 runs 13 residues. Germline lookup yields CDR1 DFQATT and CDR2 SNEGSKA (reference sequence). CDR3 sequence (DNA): TGCGGTGCTACGTACAGGGGAATCTACGAACAGTACTTC. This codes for CGATYRGIYEQYF.